Following are 26 T cell receptor beta chains from one sample sequenced in a study of OX40 agonist ivuxolimab in advanced cancers. Generated by immunoSEQ multiplex PCR, the TCRdb table keeps only in-frame clones and is missing some. The sample yields 90,000 to 100,000 clones, around 90% seen once. The sample here was CD4+ or CD8+ T cells sorted from blood, taken in a trial of the OX40 agonist ivuxolimab. The receptors derive from an adult with an advanced solid tumor such as melanoma, head and neck, liver or kidney cancer.

For the CDR3, the DNA is TGTGCCAGCAGCTTAGAGGTTGGAGAGCAGTACTTC. It is translated as CASSLEVGEQYF. J is TRBJ2-7 and V is TRBV7-2; no firm D call. V was pared by 1 base and J by 7 bases, with 8 bases between. The CDR3 extends over 12 amino acids. The germline V gene has CDR1 SGHTA and CDR2 FQGNSA.

The chain combines TRBV5-5 with TRBJ1-3, with a tentative D call TRBD1 (6 bases). CDR3 length: 15 residues. Trimming took off 4 bases at V and 2 bases at J, with 13 bases between the two ends. Per the germline V gene, CDR1 is SGHKS and CDR2 is YYEKEE (reference sequence). The CDR3 DNA reads as TGTGCCAGCAGCCCCGCGGGGGCGCCTGGAAACACCATATATTTT. Its translation: CASSPAGAPGNTIYF.

The rearrangement uses TRBV7-2 and TRBJ1-1, with 10 bases aligning to TRBD1. The V segment lost 4 bases and the J segment 11 bases; nucleotides outside the gene matches: 10. The CDR3 covers 14 residues. Germline CDR1 reads SGHTA; CDR2 reads FQGNSA. The chain's CDR3 is CASSSTGGTVRAFF. The CDR3 DNA follows: TGTGCCAGCAGCTCGACAGGGGGCACGGTTCGGGCTTTCTTT. Variable domain in full (rest from reference TRBV7-2 and TRBJ1-1): GAGVSQSPSNKVTEKGKDVELRCDPISGHTALYWYRQSLGQGLEFLIYFQGNSAPDKSGLPSDRFSAERTGGSVSTLTIQRTQQEDSAVYLCASSSTGGTVRAFFGQGTRLTVV.

The V gene is TRBV4-2, the J gene TRBJ2-5; D is tentatively TRBD1 or TRBD2 (5 bases each). V was shortened by 1 base and J by 3 bases, with 18 bases between the two germline ends. The CDR3 covers 17 residues. Germline lookup yields CDR1 LGHNA and CDR2 YNFKEQ. This CDR3 reads CASSQGVTGLGKETQYF. CDR3 sequence (DNA): TGTGCCAGCAGCCAAGGCGTTACGGGGCTAGGGAAAGAGACCCAGTACTTC.

This clone showed up just a few times. This chain joins TRBV28 and TRBJ1-6, with TRBD1 identical over 9 bases. After removal of 5 bases from V and 9 bases from J, the junction contained 5 bases not matched to a gene. The CDR3 extends over 14 amino acids. CDR1 and CDR2 (germline): MDHEN, SYDVKM. The CDR3 bases are TGTGCCAGCAGTCCTGGACAGGGGATTTCACCCCTCCACTTT. Translating gives CASSPGQGISPLHF.

The chain recombines TRBV12-5 with TRBJ2-1; tentatively, D is TRBD2 (5 bases). CDR1 and CDR2 from the germline V gene are LGHNT and FRNRAP. The CDR3 is 17 amino acids. The V end was cut by 0 bases, the J end by 7 bases, with 19 bases between. CDR3 protein: CASGLVRGVGEKNEQFF. CDR3 in DNA: TGTGCTAGTGGTTTGGTACGAGGAGTCGGGGAAAAAAATGAGCAGTTCTTC.

This clone was seen just once. The chain uses TRBV28 and TRBJ1-2; 7 nucleotides match TRBD1. The V and J ends lost 6 bases and 4 bases, in that order; junction bases with no gene match: 5. CDR1 MDHEN and CDR2 SYDVKM come from the germline V gene. The CDR3 sequence is 13 residues long. The chain's CDR3 is CASSLQGTYGYTF. CDR3 DNA sequence: TGTGCCAGCAGCTTACAGGGGACCTATGGCTACACCTTC.

J is TRBJ2-5 and V is TRBV5-8; the D is unclear. Germline CDR1 and CDR2: SGHTS and YDEGEE. This CDR3 has 11 amino acids. Trimming removed 1 base at V and 6 bases at J, with 4 bases between. CDR3 sequence reads: CASSLRQTQYF. As DNA, the CDR3 is TGTGCCAGCAGCTTGCGCCAGACCCAGTACTTC.

The V and J genes are TRBV7-3 and TRBJ2-6, with D hard to call. V lost 10 bases, J lost 1 base, and 8 bases lay in between. Germline V gene data show CDR1 as SGHTA and CDR2 as FQGTGA. CDR3 length: 13 amino acids. CDR3: CAIRPSGANVLTF. CDR3 in DNA: TGTGCCATCCGCCCTTCTGGGGCCAACGTCCTGACTTTC.

The chain links TRBV29-1 to TRBJ1-1, with TRBD1 identical over 7 bases. Trimming at V came to 5 bases and at J to 7 bases, leaving 10 bases not matched to a gene. This CDR3 has 13 residues. Germline V lookup: CDR1 SQVTM, CDR2 ANQGSEA. The CDR3 is CSVREGAGIEAFF. CDR3 nucleotide sequence: TGCAGCGTTCGGGAGGGGGCCGGTATTGAAGCTTTCTTT.

CDR3 DNA sequence: TGTGCCAGCAGCCCGGGACAGCAAGAGACCCAGTACTTC. Its translation: CASSPGQQETQYF. The genes are TRBV6-6 and TRBJ2-5, with 7 bases fitting TRBD1. The CDR3 runs to 13 residues. The V gene end was trimmed by 6 bases and the J gene end by 2 bases; junction bases not matched to a gene: 3. The germline CDR1 and CDR2 sequences are MNHNY and SVGAGI (reference sequence).

V usage is TRBV7-6 and J usage is TRBJ2-3, with D possibly called TRBD1 or TRBD2 (7 bases each). The CDR3 is 16 amino acids. Trimming stripped 8 bases from V and 0 bases from J, with 18 bases between. CDR1 is SGHVS and CDR2 is FNYEAQ in the germline V gene. The CDR3 nucleotides read TGTGCCAGCCGCCCAGGGGGGGGCGGAAGCACAGATACGCAGTATTTT. Its translation is CASRPGGGGSTDTQYF.

The chain is built from TRBV4-3 and TRBJ1-1, with a possible D match to TRBD1 (6 bases). Trimming left V 0 bases short and J 1 base short, with 15 bases between. Germline-derived CDR1 and CDR2 are LGHNA and YSLEER. This CDR3 contains 17 residues. CDR3: CASSQEPPEQGNTEAFF. CDR3 bases: TGCGCCAGCAGCCAAGAGCCCCCCGAACAGGGGAACACTGAAGCTTTCTTT.

V is TRBV5-1 and J is TRBJ2-3, with TRBD2 as a possible D gene (5 bases). V shed 4 bases and J shed 10 bases, with 19 bases lying between them. CDR1 is SGHRS, CDR2 YFSETQ, per germline. The CDR3 runs to 14 residues. The CDR3 DNA reads TGCGCCAGCAGCCAGGACTCTGTGGAGGATGCGCAGTATTTT. Translating gives CASSQDSVEDAQYF.

The chain uses TRBV7-3 and TRBJ2-1; D not certain. The germline V gene has CDR1 SGHTA and CDR2 FQGTGA. V lost 5 bases to trimming and J lost 7 bases, with 15 bases between them. This CDR3 is built from 14 residues. The CDR3 bases are TGTGCCAGCAGCCAACCCCAGACCCGGAATGAGCAGTTCTTC. Amino acid sequence: CASSQPQTRNEQFF.

The V gene is TRBV10-3, the J gene TRBJ2-5; the D is unclear. Trimming left V 10 bases short and J 2 bases short, with 11 bases between. The CDR3 has 12 residues. The V gene's germline CDR1 is ENHRY and CDR2 SYGVKD. The CDR3 DNA is TGTGCCACCAACTCAGATCAAGAGACCCAGTACTTC. Its protein product is CATNSDQETQYF.

Comments on this clone: This sample also contains other DNA sequences that code for the same CDR3. The chain combines TRBV5-1 with TRBJ1-3; 7 bases align to TRBD1. The CDR3 has 14 amino acids. Germline lookup yields CDR1 SGHRS and CDR2 YFSETQ. The V gene end was trimmed by 2 bases and the J gene end by 1 base; junction bases not matched to a gene: 0. The CDR3 DNA follows: TGCGCCAGCAGCTTACAGGGGTCTGGAAACACCATATATTTT. Translation: CASSLQGSGNTIYF.

The genes are TRBV7-2 and TRBJ2-2, with D uncertain. Germline loops: CDR1 SGHTA, CDR2 FQGNSA. The germline V and J ends were trimmed by 1 base and 2 bases, with 5 bases remaining between them. This CDR3 contains 14 residues. The CDR3 region has the DNA TGTGCCAGCAGCTTAGACGTCAACACCGGGGAGCTGTTTTTT. As protein: CASSLDVNTGELFF.

The chain is built from TRBV19 and TRBJ1-2, with TRBD1 matching 8 bases. The V segment lost 9 bases and the J segment 7 bases; nucleotides outside the gene matches: 7. Germline CDR1 and CDR2: LNHDA and SQIVND (reference sequence). The CDR3 length is 12 residues. Written as DNA, the CDR3 is TGTGCCAGCCGGTTTACAGGGGGTGGCTACACCTTC. This encodes CASRFTGGGYTF. Combining the CDR3 with reference TRBV19 and TRBJ1-2 gives the whole variable domain DGGITQSPKYLFRKEGQNVTLSCEQNLNHDAMYWYRQDPGQGLRLIYYSQIVNDFQKGDIAEGYSVSREKKESFPLTVTSAQKNPTAFYLCASRFTGGGYTFGSGTRLTVV.

V and J are TRBV28 and TRBJ2-3; D could derive from TRBD1 or TRBD2 (5 bases each). The CDR3 runs 18 residues. Germline V gene lookup returns CDR1 MDHEN and CDR2 SYDVKM. Trimming took 2 bases from V and 1 from J, leaving 19 bases between them. CDR3 amino acids: CASSLPPLGDRRTDTQYF. Here the CDR3 DNA reads TGTGCCAGCAGTTTACCCCCGTTGGGGGACCGTCGCACAGATACGCAGTATTTT.

This chain joins TRBV2 and TRBJ2-7; the match to TRBD2 covers 14 bases. The germline V gene encodes CDR1 SNHLY and CDR2 FYNNEI. V trimming: 7 bases; J trimming: 0 bases; junction bases outside the gene matches: 14. This CDR3 is built from 19 residues. The CDR3 DNA follows: TGTGCCAGCAAGAGTACCGGGACTAGCGGGGGACAAAGCTCCTACGAGCAGTACTTC. Translating gives CASKSTGTSGGQSSYEQYF.

CDR3 DNA: TGTGCCAGCAGCTTGGTTAGCGGGGGGAGAAACATTCAGTACTTC. Protein product: CASSLVSGGRNIQYF. This rearrangement joins TRBV5-4 to TRBJ2-4; 10 bases agree with TRBD2. Losses at the gene ends were 0 bases for V and 6 bases for J; bases not matched to a gene: 3. Looked up from germline, CDR1 is SGHNT and CDR2 is YYREEE (reference sequence). The CDR3 totals 15 residues.

The chain has TRBV5-5 and TRBJ2-7; the match to TRBD1 covers 10 bases. This CDR3 has 17 amino acids. With 0 bases clipped from V and 4 bases from J, the junction kept 10 bases outside the gene matches. Germline lookup yields CDR1 SGHKS and CDR2 YYEKEE (reference sequence). The CDR3 DNA reads as TGTGCCAGCAGCTTGGAGCCGGGACAGGGGCAGGGATACGAGCAGTACTTC. Protein product: CASSLEPGQGQGYEQYF.

CDR3 in amino acids: CAISERGPGNQPQHF. The CDR3 coding sequence is TGTGCCATCAGTGAACGGGGCCCTGGGAATCAGCCCCAGCATTTT. V usage is TRBV10-3 and J usage is TRBJ1-5, with D maybe TRBD1 (5 bases). The CDR3 spans 15 residues. Germline CDR1 and CDR2: ENHRY and SYGVKD. With 3 bases removed from V and 4 bases from J, the gap between germline ends came to 13 bases.

The genes are TRBV6-5 and TRBJ1-5; D gene ambiguous. The CDR3 extends over 12 amino acids. The germline gives CDR1 MNHEY, CDR2 SVGAGI. V shed 5 bases and J shed 7 bases, with 9 bases lying between them. The CDR3, as DNA: TGTGCCAGCAGTCAACCGCTGCAGCCCCAGCATTTT. Translating gives CASSQPLQPQHF.

This clone was seen a few times. The gene calls are TRBV5-1 and TRBJ2-1, with D possibly called TRBD1 or TRBD2 (5 bases each). The germline V gene has CDR1 SGHRS and CDR2 YFSETQ. Deletions cut 1 base from V and 6 bases from J, with 11 bases between. CDR3 length: 14 residues. CDR3 nucleotides: TGCGCCAGCAGCTTGCAAGAGGGGCTCAATGAGCAGTTCTTC. Translation: CASSLQEGLNEQFF.